This entry lists 18 T cell receptor beta chains sequenced from one sample in a study of cytomegalovirus exposure and HLA in healthy donors. Both 60 Vbeta primers and 13 Jbeta primers went into the PCR. Produced via immunoSEQ multiplex PCR; TCRdb's table is partial and in-frame only. The repertoire holds about 70,000 clones, with less than 65% as singletons. Sequencing was carried out using PBMCs. The receptor source for this set is a man aged 25-45 years in good health and CMV-seronegative.

This clone was counted a few times. The J gene is TRBJ2-7, the V gene TRBV29-1, with 7 bases matching TRBD1. The germline V gene has CDR1 SQVTM and CDR2 ANQGSEA. The V gene end was trimmed by 5 bases and the J gene end by 5 bases; junction bases not matched to a gene: 3. The CDR3 contains 11 residues. CDR3 DNA: TGCAGCGTTATGACAGGGAACGAGCAGTACTTC. The encoded protein is CSVMTGNEQYF.

CDR3 in amino acids: CASSLAEGAGEQYF. In DNA, the CDR3 is TGTGCCAGCAGCTTGGCGGAAGGGGCGGGGGAGCAGTACTTC. The V and J genes are TRBV11-3 and TRBJ2-7; a possible D gene is TRBD2 (6 bases). This CDR3 region has 14 residues. From germline, CDR1 is SGHNT and CDR2 YENEEA. Trimming shortened V by 3 bases and J by 7 bases, and 16 bases separated the two germline ends.

V usage is TRBV4-1 and J usage is TRBJ2-1, with D possibly matching TRBD1 (7 bases). Per germline, CDR1 MGHRA and CDR2 YSYEKL. This CDR3 region has 15 residues. V lost 3 bases and J 7 bases, leaving 16 bases between the germline ends. CDR3 protein: CASSQIGPGGNEQFF. CDR3 nucleotide sequence: TGCGCCAGCAGCCAGATAGGCCCAGGGGGGAATGAGCAGTTCTTC.

CDR3 region: CASTSFDRGREKLFF. The CDR3 nucleotides read TGTGCCAGCACTTCGTTCGACAGGGGGCGAGAAAAACTGTTTTTT. This chain uses TRBV28 with TRBJ1-4; the match to TRBD1 covers 10 bases. V trimming: 7 bases; J trimming: 8 bases; junction bases outside the gene matches: 10. CDR1 is MDHEN and CDR2 is SYDVKM in the germline V gene. This CDR3 is 15 amino acids long.

This clone showed up just a few times. V gene TRBV4-1 combines with J gene TRBJ2-2; 9 bases match TRBD1. In germline, CDR1 is MGHRA, CDR2 YSYEKL. V shed 2 bases, J shed 4 bases, and the junction held 14 bases outside the gene matches. The CDR3 totals 19 residues. In DNA, the CDR3 is TGCGCCAGCAGCCAACGTAGAATAGGGACAGGGATAATCACCGGGGAGCTGTTTTTT. This encodes CASSQRRIGTGIITGELFF.

The rearrangement joins TRBV13 to TRBJ2-1, with 10 bases aligning to TRBD2. There are 15 residues in the CDR3. Losses at the gene ends were 3 bases for V and 2 bases for J; bases not matched to a gene: 1. Germline CDR1 reads PRHDT; CDR2 reads FYEKMQ (reference sequence). CDR3 sequence: CASSLSGGAYNEQFF. As DNA, the CDR3 is TGTGCCAGCAGCTTGAGCGGGGGGGCCTACAATGAGCAGTTCTTC. The full variable domain, with the rest looked up from reference TRBV13 and TRBJ2-1, is AAGVIQSPRHLIKEKRETATLKCYPIPRHDTVYWYQQGPGQDPQFLISFYEKMQSDKGSIPDRFSAQQFSDYHSELNMSSLELGDSALYFCASSLSGGAYNEQFFGPGTRLTVL.

The chain links TRBV11-2 to TRBJ2-3, with D unresolved. V was cut by 4 bases and J by 0 bases, with 8 bases left in between. Germline V gene data show CDR1 as SGHAT and CDR2 as FQNNGV. The CDR3 spans 14 residues. The CDR3 region has the DNA TGTGCCAGCAGCTCGTTCCTTAGCACAGATACGCAGTATTTT. Protein product: CASSSFLSTDTQYF.

The rearrangement joins TRBV30 to TRBJ1-2; D gene unclear. CDR1 is GTSNPN, CDR2 SVGIG, per germline (reference sequence). V dropped 0 bases and J dropped 0 bases, with 8 bases sitting between them. This CDR3 spans 14 amino acids. DNA of the CDR3: TGTGCCTGGAGTGTACAACAGCCTAACTATGGCTACACCTTC. Amino acids: CAWSVQQPNYGYTF.

The rearrangement uses TRBV19 and TRBJ1-5; perhaps TRBD1 as D (5 bases). Germline V gene data show CDR1 as LNHDA and CDR2 as SQIVND (reference sequence). The CDR3 length is 13 residues. Trimming cost V 3 bases and J 7 bases, with 10 bases left between them. CDR3: CASSIPGDQPQHF. CDR3 DNA sequence: TGTGCCAGTAGTATTCCGGGGGACCAGCCCCAGCATTTT.

The genes are TRBV7-2 and TRBJ1-1; D gene unclear. The CDR3 runs 13 residues. The V end was cut by 4 bases, the J end by 0 bases, with 6 bases between. Germline CDR1 and CDR2: SGHTA and FQGNSA. The CDR3, as DNA: TGTGCCAGCAGCTATCAGTTGAACACTGAAGCTTTCTTT. Amino acid sequence: CASSYQLNTEAFF.

This chain links TRBV13 with TRBJ2-3, with 8 nucleotides matching TRBD2. The CDR3 consists of 15 residues. CDR1 is PRHDT and CDR2 is FYEKMQ in the germline V gene (reference sequence). V dropped 3 bases and J dropped 0; count of bases not matched to a gene: 2. For the CDR3, the DNA is TGTGCCAGCAGCTTTAGCGGGGAAAGCACAGATACGCAGTATTTT. Translated, it gives CASSFSGESTDTQYF.

This clone was observed a few times. The CDR3 nucleotides read TGTGCCAGCAGCTTAGCTCCGGGAACCGGGGCCAACGTCCTGACTTTC. This sequence encodes CASSLAPGTGANVLTF. J is TRBJ2-6 and V is TRBV7-2; D is perhaps TRBD2 (5 bases). Between the trimmed V and J ends, which lost 0 bases and 4 bases, there was a span of 10 bases. The CDR3 is made up of 16 amino acids. The V gene's germline CDR1 is SGHTA and CDR2 FQGNSA.

This chain uses TRBV5-6 with TRBJ1-2; possible D gene TRBD1, 6 bases. Between the trimmed V and J ends, which lost 0 bases and 7 bases, there was a span of 10 bases. The CDR3 totals 13 residues. Germline assignment: CDR1 SGHDT and CDR2 YYEEEE. The CDR3 protein is CASSLGKQGGYTF. The CDR3 nucleotides read TGTGCCAGCAGCTTGGGAAAACAGGGTGGCTACACCTTC.

V usage is TRBV29-1 and J usage is TRBJ1-5; 10 nucleotides match TRBD1. Trimming at V came to 6 bases and at J to 5 bases, leaving 7 bases not matched to a gene. CDR1 is SQVTM and CDR2 is ANQGSEA in the germline V gene. The CDR3 is 14 residues long. The DNA of the CDR3 is TGCAGCGTAGTTGACAGGGGGCGAGATCAGCCCCAGCATTTT. This encodes CSVVDRGRDQPQHF.

This clone was detected a few times. The chain employs TRBV29-1 and TRBJ2-7; 10 bases are shared with TRBD1. Germline trimming cut 5 bases from V and 1 base from J; bases unmatched to any gene: 5. This CDR3 is 14 amino acids long. Germline-derived CDR1 and CDR2 are SQVTM and ANQGSEA. The CDR3 sequence is CSVFGTGDSYEQYF. CDR3 nucleotides: TGCAGCGTTTTCGGGACAGGGGATTCCTACGAGCAGTACTTC.

The J gene is TRBJ2-7, the V gene TRBV7-6, with D possibly matching TRBD2 (5 bases). The V and J ends lost 5 bases and 4 bases respectively, with 12 bases between them. This CDR3 is built from 13 residues. The germline V gene encodes CDR1 SGHVS and CDR2 FNYEAQ. Written as DNA, the CDR3 is TGTGCCAGCAGCCCGTCCGAGGGATACGAGCAGTACTTC. This translates into CASSPSEGYEQYF.

The J gene is TRBJ2-5, the V gene TRBV13, with 13 bases identical to TRBD2. V shed 4 bases, J shed 3 bases, and the junction held 5 bases outside the gene matches. The CDR3 runs to 16 residues. Germline V gives CDR1 PRHDT, CDR2 FYEKMQ (reference sequence). The CDR3 reads CASSSPGLAGKETQYF. CDR3 in DNA: TGTGCCAGCAGCTCCCCGGGACTAGCGGGAAAAGAGACCCAGTACTTC.

V and J are TRBV25-1 and TRBJ1-2, with 11 bases identical to TRBD1. This CDR3 has 12 amino acids. With V trimmed by 10 bases and J by 8 bases, 6 bases remained unmatched. Germline-derived CDR1 and CDR2 are MGHDK and SYGVNS. This CDR3 reads CATGQGAGGYTF. The CDR3 DNA is TGTGCCACCGGACAGGGGGCAGGGGGCTACACCTTC.